This T cell receptor beta chain was captured in a study of T cell changes during pregnancy in multiple sclerosis. Trimming removed 1 base from V and 12 bases from J, with 10 bases in between. The germline V gene has CDR1 SGHTA and CDR2 FQGNSA. The CDR3 has 12 amino acids. Assay: immunoSEQ multiplex PCR; the TCRdb copy retains only in-frame clones and omits some. Seen here are tens of thousands of clones, about 92% observed once, and the top ten hold more than 2%. This TCR was recovered from a female donor with multiple sclerosis, enrolled in a pregnancy study. V is TRBV7-2 and J is TRBJ2-1; D is perhaps TRBD1 (6 bases). The sequenced sample was peripheral blood, obtained after pregnancy. In nucleotides, the CDR3 is TGTGCCAGCAGCTTAGGGGGGCAGGGGCAGTTCTTC. It encodes CASSLGGQGQFF. Full variable domain (rest looked up from reference TRBV7-2 and TRBJ2-1): GAGVSQSPSNKVTEKGKDVELRCDPISGHTALYWYRQSLGQGLEFLIYFQGNSAPDKSGLPSDRFSAERTGGSVSTLTIQRTQQEDSAVYLCASSLGGQGQFFGPGTRLTVL.